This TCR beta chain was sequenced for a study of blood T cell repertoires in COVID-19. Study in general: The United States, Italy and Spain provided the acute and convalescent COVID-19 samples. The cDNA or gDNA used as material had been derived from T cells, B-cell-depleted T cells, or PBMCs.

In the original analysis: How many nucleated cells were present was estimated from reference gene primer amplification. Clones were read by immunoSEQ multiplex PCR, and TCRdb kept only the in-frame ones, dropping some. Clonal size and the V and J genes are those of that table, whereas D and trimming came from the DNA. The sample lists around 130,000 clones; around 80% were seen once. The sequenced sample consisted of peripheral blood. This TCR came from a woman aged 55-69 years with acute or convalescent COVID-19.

Here the CDR3 DNA reads TGCGCCAGCAGCCAAATGGCAGGGGTTTTTGAGCAGTTCTTC. It codes for CASSQMAGVFEQFF. The rearrangement joins TRBV4-1 to TRBJ2-1; weak D call: TRBD1 (6 bases). Germline V gene sequence: CDR1 MGHRA, CDR2 YSYEKL. V lost 2 bases to trimming and J lost 9 bases, with 14 bases between them. This CDR3 comprises 14 residues.